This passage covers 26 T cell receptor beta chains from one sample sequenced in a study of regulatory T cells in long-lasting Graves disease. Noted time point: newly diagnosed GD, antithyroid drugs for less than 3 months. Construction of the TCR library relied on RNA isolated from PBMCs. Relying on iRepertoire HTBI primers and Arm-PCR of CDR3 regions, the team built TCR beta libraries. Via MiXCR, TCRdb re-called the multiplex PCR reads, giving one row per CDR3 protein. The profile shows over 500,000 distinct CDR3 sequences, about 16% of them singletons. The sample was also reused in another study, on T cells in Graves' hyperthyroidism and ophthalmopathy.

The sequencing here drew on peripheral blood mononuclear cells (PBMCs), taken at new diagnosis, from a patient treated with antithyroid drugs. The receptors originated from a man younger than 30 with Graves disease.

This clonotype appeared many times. The CDR3 region is CSARLQGNTDTQYF. Written as DNA, the CDR3 is TGCAGTGCTAGGTTACAGGGGAACACAGATACGCAGTATTTT. The chain recombines TRBV20-1 with TRBJ2-3, with 7 bases matching TRBD1. Trimming cost V 3 bases and J 2 bases; bases outside gene matches: 5. This CDR3 has 14 amino acids. Germline V lookup: CDR1 DFQATT, CDR2 SNEGSKA (reference sequence).

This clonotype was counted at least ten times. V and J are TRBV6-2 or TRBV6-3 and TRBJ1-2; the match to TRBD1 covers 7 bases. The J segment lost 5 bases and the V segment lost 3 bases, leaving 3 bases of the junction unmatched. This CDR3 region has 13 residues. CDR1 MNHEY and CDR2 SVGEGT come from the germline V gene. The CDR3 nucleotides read TGTGCCAGCAGTTATGACAGGGAGTATGGCTACACCTTC. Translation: CASSYDREYGYTF.

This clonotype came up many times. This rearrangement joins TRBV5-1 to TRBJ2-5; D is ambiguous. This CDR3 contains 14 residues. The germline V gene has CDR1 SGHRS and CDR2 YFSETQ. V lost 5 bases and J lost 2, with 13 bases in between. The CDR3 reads CASSSGRNQETQYF. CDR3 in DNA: TGCGCCAGCAGTTCTGGACGGAATCAAGAGACCCAGTACTTC. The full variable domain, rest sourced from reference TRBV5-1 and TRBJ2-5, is KAGVTQTPRYLIKTRGQQVTLSCSPISGHRSVSWYQQTPGQGLQFLFEYFSETQRNKGNFPGRFSGRQFSNSRSEMNVSTLELGDSALYLCASSSGRNQETQYFGPGTRLLVL.

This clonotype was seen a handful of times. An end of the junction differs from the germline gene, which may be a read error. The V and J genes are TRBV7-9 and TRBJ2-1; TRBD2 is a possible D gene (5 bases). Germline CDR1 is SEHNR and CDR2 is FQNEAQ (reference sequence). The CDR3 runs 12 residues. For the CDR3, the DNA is TGTGCCAGCAGGCTCGCTACCGGGATCGAGTACTTC. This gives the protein CASRLATGIEYF.

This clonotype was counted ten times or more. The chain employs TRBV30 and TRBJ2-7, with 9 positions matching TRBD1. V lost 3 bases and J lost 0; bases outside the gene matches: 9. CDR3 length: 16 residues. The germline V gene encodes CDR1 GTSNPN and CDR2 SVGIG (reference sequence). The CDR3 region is CAWRKPGTGSSYEQYF. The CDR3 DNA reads TGTGCCTGGAGGAAACCTGGGACAGGGAGCTCCTACGAGCAGTACTTC.

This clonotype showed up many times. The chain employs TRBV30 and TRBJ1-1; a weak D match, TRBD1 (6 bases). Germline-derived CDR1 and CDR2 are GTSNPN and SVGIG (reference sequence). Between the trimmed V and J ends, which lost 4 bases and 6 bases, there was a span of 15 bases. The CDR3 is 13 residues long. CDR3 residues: CAWTLFGGPEAFF. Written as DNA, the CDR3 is TGTGCCTGGACCTTGTTTGGGGGCCCTGAAGCTTTCTTT.

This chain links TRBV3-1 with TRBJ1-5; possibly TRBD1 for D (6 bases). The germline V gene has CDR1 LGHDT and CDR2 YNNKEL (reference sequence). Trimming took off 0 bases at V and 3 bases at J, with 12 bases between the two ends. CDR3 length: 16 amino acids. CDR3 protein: CASSQDWRGDNQPQHF. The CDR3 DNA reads TGTGCCAGCAGCCAAGATTGGAGGGGGGACAATCAGCCCCAGCATTTT.

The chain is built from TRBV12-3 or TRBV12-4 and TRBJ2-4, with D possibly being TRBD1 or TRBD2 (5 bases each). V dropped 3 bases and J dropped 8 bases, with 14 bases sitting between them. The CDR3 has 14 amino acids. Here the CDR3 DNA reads TGTGCCAGCAGTTTTAGTTCGGGGCAGGACATTCAGTACTTC. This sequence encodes CASSFSSGQDIQYF.

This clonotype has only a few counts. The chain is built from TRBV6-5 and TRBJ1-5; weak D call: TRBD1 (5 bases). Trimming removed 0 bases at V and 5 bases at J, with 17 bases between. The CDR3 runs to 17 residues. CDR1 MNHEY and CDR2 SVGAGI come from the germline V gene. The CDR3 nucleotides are TGTGCCAGCAGTTACTCGAAATATGTCAGGGAGCATCAGCCCCAGCATTTT. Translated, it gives CASSYSKYVREHQPQHF.

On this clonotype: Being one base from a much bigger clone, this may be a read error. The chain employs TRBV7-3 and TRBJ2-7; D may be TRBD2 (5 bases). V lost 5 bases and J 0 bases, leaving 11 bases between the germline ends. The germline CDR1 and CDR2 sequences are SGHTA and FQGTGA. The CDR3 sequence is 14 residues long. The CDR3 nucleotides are TGTGCCAGCAGCCGGGAACCGAGCTCCTACGAGCAGTACTTC. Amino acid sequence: CASSREPSSYEQYF.

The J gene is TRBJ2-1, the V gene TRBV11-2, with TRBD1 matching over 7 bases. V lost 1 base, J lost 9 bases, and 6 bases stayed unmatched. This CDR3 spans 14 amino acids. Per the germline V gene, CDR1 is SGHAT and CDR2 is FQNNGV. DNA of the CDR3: TGTGCCAGCAGCTTAGGTGTAGGGGGCTTTGAGCAGTTCTTC. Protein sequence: CASSLGVGGFEQFF.

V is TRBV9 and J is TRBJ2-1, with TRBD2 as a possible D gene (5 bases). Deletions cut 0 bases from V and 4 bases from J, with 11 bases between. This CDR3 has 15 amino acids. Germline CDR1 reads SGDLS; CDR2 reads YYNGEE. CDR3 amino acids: CASSVGLEGYNEQFF. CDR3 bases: TGTGCCAGCAGCGTAGGACTTGAGGGTTACAATGAGCAGTTCTTC. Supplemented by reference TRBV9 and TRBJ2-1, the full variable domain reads DSGVTQTPKHLITATGQRVTLRCSPRSGDLSVYWYQQSLDQGLQFLIQYYNGEERAKGNILERFSAQQFPDLHSELNLSSLELGDSALYFCASSVGLEGYNEQFFGPGTRLTVL.

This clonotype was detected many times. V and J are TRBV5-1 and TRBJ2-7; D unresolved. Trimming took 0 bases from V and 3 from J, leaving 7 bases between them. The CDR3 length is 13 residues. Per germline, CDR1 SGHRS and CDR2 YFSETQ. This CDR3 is CASSLAQDYEQYF. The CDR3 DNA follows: TGCGCCAGCAGCTTGGCCCAGGACTACGAGCAGTACTTC.

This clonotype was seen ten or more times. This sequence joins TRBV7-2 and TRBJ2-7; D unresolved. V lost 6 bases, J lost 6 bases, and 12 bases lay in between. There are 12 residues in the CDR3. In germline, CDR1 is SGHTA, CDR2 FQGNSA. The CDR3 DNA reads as TGTGCCAGCAGTCACCCAGGACGCGAGCAGTACTTC. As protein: CASSHPGREQYF.

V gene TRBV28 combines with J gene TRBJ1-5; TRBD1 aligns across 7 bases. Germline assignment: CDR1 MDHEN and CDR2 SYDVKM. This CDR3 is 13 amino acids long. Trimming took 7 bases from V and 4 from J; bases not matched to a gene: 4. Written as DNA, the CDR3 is TGTGCCAGCACCCAGGGGGGGAATCAGCCCCAGCATTTT. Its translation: CASTQGGNQPQHF.

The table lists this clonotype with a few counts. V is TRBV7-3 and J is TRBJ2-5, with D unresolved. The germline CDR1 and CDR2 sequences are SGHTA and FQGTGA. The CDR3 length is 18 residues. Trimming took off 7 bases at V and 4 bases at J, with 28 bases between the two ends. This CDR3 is CASTPPLIPTSTAETQYF. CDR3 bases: TGTGCCAGCACCCCTCCTTTGATCCCAACATCGACGGCAGAGACCCAGTACTTC.

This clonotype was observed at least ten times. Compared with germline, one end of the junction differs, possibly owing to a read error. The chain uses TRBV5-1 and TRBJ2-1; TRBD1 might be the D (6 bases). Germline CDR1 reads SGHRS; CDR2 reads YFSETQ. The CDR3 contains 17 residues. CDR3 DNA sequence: TGTGCCAGCAGCTTTACAGGGAGCCTTAGCTCCTACAATGAGCAGTTCTTC. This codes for CASSFTGSLSSYNEQFF.

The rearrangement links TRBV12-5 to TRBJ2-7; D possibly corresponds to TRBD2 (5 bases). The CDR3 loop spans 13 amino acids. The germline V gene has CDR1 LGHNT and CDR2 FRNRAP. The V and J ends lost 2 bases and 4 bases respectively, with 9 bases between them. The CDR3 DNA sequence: TGTGCTAGTGGTTTGACCCGACTATACGAGCAGTACTTC. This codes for CASGLTRLYEQYF.

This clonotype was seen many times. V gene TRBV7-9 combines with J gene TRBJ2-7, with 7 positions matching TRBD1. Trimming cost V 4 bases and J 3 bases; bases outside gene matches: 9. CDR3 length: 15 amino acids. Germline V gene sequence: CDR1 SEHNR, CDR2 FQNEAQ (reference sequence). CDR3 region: CASSSKTSGGYEQYF. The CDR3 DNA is TGTGCCAGCAGCTCAAAAACGTCAGGGGGCTACGAGCAGTACTTC. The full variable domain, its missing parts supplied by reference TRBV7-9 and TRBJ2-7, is DTGVSQNPRHKITKRGQNVTFRCDPISEHNRLYWYRQTLGQGPEFLTYFQNEAQLEKSRLLSDRFSAERPKGSFSTLEIQRTEQGDSAMYLCASSSKTSGGYEQYFGPGTRLTVT.

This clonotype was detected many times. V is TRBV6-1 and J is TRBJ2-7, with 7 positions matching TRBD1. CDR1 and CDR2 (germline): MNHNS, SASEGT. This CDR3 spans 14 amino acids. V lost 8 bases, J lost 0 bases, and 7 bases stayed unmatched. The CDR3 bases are TGTGCCAGCGGGTCAGGGGGAATCTCCTACGAGCAGTACTTC. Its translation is CASGSGGISYEQYF.

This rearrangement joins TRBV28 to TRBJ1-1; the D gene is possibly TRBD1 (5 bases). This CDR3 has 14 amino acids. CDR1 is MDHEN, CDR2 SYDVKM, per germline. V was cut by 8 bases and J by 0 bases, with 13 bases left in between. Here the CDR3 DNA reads TGTGCCAGCCTTAAAATGGGGGTGAACACTGAAGCTTTCTTT. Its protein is CASLKMGVNTEAFF.

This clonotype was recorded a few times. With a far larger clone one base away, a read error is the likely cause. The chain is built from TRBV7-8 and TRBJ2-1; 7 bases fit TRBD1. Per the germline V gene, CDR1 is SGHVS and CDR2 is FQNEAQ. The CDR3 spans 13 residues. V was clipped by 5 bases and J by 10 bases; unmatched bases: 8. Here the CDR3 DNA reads TGTGCCAGCAGCACCGGACAGGCGTACGAGCAGTTCTTC. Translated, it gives CASSTGQAYEQFF.

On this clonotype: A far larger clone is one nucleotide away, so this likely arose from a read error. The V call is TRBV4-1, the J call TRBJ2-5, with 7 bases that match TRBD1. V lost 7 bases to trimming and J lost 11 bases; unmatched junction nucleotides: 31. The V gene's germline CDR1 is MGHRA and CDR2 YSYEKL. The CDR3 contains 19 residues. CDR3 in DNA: TGCGCCAGCAATAGGGGGCTCCAAGGCCCTTTACTGAGGCTCAATGAGCAGTACTTC. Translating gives CASNRGLQGPLLRLNEQYF.

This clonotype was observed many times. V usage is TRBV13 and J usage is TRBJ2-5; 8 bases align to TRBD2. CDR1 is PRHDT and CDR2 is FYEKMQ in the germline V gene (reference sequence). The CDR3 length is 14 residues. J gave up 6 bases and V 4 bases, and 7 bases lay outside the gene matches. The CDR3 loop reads CASSSEREWKTQYF. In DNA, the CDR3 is TGTGCCAGCAGCTCAGAGCGGGAGTGGAAGACCCAGTACTTC.

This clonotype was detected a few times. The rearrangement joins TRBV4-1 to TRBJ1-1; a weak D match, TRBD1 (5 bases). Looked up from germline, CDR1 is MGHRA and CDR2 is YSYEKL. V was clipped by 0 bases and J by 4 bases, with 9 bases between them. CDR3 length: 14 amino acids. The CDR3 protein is CASSQEPGLTEAFF. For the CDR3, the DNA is TGCGCCAGCAGCCAAGAACCGGGGCTCACTGAAGCTTTCTTT.

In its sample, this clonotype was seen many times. CDR3 residues: CASSRGDLGSYEQYF. The CDR3, as DNA: TGTGCCAGCAGCCGCGGGGATTTAGGGTCCTACGAGCAGTACTTC. The rearrangement links TRBV3-1 to TRBJ2-7; tentative D call: TRBD2 (6 bases). The germline CDR1 and CDR2 sequences are LGHDT and YNNKEL (reference sequence). This CDR3 comprises 15 residues. The germline V and J ends were trimmed by 4 bases and 1 base, with 14 bases remaining between them.